These 16 T cell receptor beta chains originate from one sample sequenced in a study of response to subunit inactivated influenza vaccine. TCRdb itself ran the RT-PCR reads through MiXCR, one entry per CDR3 protein. The sample contains 800,000 or so distinct CDR3 sequences, 21% of which appear only once. This sample comprised PBMCs from blood, obtained about 5 days after vaccination. The receptors derive from a man in his fifties who received an inactivated influenza vaccine.

This clonotype was found a few times. The rearrangement links TRBV6-1 to TRBJ2-2; D tentatively fits TRBD1 or TRBD2 (5 bases each). Trimming removed 8 bases at V and 1 base at J, with 8 bases between. From germline, CDR1 is MNHNS and CDR2 SASEGT. This CDR3 has 13 amino acids. The CDR3 DNA reads as TGTGCCAGCGGGGCGGGGAACACCGGGGAGCTGTTTTTT. Its protein product is CASGAGNTGELFF.

This clonotype was seen only a few times. This chain joins TRBV11-2 and TRBJ2-1, with TRBD1 matching 8 bases. The CDR3 length is 16 residues. Per the germline V gene, CDR1 is SGHAT and CDR2 is FQNNGV. The ends lost 2 bases at V and 5 bases at J; junction bases unmatched: 8. The DNA for the CDR3 is TGTGCCAGCAGCTTAACCCAAGACAGGGGTCACAATGAGCAGTTCTTC. This translates into CASSLTQDRGHNEQFF.

The chain couples TRBV29-1 to TRBJ1-1; 8 bases line up with TRBD1. Germline V gene lookup returns CDR1 SQVTM and CDR2 ANQGSEA. This CDR3 comprises 13 residues. J was trimmed by 5 bases and V by 7 bases; bases with no gene match: 9. The CDR3 protein is CSGHQGAGTEAFF. The DNA for the CDR3 is TGCAGCGGACACCAGGGGGCGGGTACTGAAGCTTTCTTT.

V gene TRBV20-1 combines with J gene TRBJ2-3; 9 bases align to TRBD2. The CDR3 is 16 residues long. V lost 3 bases to trimming and J lost 3 bases; unmatched junction nucleotides: 10. Germline assignment: CDR1 DFQATT and CDR2 SNEGSKA (reference sequence). CDR3 loop: CSASWAGGGETDTQYF. Here the CDR3 DNA reads TGCAGTGCTAGTTGGGCCGGCGGGGGGGAGACAGATACGCAGTATTTT.

The chain combines TRBV4-1 with TRBJ1-6; D might be TRBD1 (5 bases). V shed 1 base and J shed 9 bases, with 10 bases lying between them. The CDR3 consists of 14 residues. Per the germline V gene, CDR1 is MGHRA and CDR2 is YSYEKL. The CDR3 reads CASSQARGLSPLHF. DNA for the CDR3: TGCGCCAGCAGCCAAGCGAGGGGACTTTCACCCCTCCACTTT.

The rearrangement uses TRBV12-3 or TRBV12-4 and TRBJ2-7, with D perhaps TRBD2 (7 bases). V lost 4 bases and J 4 bases, leaving 14 bases between the germline ends. The CDR3 has 14 residues. The CDR3 loop reads CASSWTAGTYEQYF. Written as DNA, the CDR3 is TGTGCCAGCAGTTGGACAGCGGGAACATACGAGCAGTACTTC.

This clonotype was seen a handful of times. This chain uses TRBV9 with TRBJ2-3; TRBD2 matches at 11 bases. V dropped 0 bases and J dropped 1; count of bases not matched to a gene: 7. CDR3 length: 18 residues. Germline CDR1 SGDLS, CDR2 YYNGEE. The CDR3 protein is CASSVVSSGRRGTDTQYF. CDR3 nucleotides: TGTGCCAGCAGCGTAGTCTCTAGCGGGAGGAGGGGCACAGATACGCAGTATTTT. Looking up the rest from reference TRBV9 and TRBJ2-3 gives the full variable domain: DSGVTQTPKHLITATGQRVTLRCSPRSGDLSVYWYQQSLDQGLQFLIQYYNGEERAKGNILERFSAQQFPDLHSELNLSSLELGDSALYFCASSVVSSGRRGTDTQYFGPGTRLTVL.

This chain joins TRBV6-1 and TRBJ2-6; no clear D gene. Per the germline V gene, CDR1 is MNHNS and CDR2 is SASEGT. The CDR3 is 15 residues long. The V end lost 8 bases, the J end lost 2 bases, and 13 bases lay between the germline ends. CDR3 bases: TGTGCCAGCCTTGGAGTAACTCCTGGGGCCAACGTCCTGACTTTC. Its protein is CASLGVTPGANVLTF.

As concerns this clonotype: The junction shows a germline mismatch at one end, possibly a read error. This chain links TRBV7-9 with TRBJ2-3; 9 bases agree with TRBD1. The CDR3 spans 15 residues. CDR1 is SEHNR, CDR2 FQNEAQ, per germline (reference sequence). CDR3 protein: CASSVTGGGTDTHYF. DNA for the CDR3: TGTGCCAGCAGCGTGACAGGGGGGGGCACAGATACGCATTATTTT.

The chain recombines TRBV6-2 or TRBV6-3 with TRBJ2-1; D possibly matches TRBD1 or TRBD2 (5 bases each). The CDR3 sequence is 13 residues long. The germline V gene has CDR1 MNHEY and CDR2 SVGEGT. V lost 8 bases and J lost 1, with 9 bases in between. CDR3 in amino acids: CASGTGSYNEQFF. For the CDR3, the DNA is TGTGCCAGCGGGACGGGGTCCTACAATGAGCAGTTCTTC.

The V gene is TRBV29-1, the J gene TRBJ2-7; 7 nucleotides line up with TRBD1. V lost 6 bases to trimming and J lost 3 bases; unmatched junction nucleotides: 11. The germline CDR1 and CDR2 sequences are SQVTM and ANQGSEA. CDR3 size: 14 residues. The CDR3 DNA is TGCAGCGTCCAAACACCGGGACAGATCTACGAGCAGTACTTC. Translated: CSVQTPGQIYEQYF.

This clonotype has a handful of counts. The chain recombines TRBV11-2 with TRBJ2-7, with D possibly matching TRBD2 (6 bases). CDR3 length: 15 amino acids. Germline lookup yields CDR1 SGHAT and CDR2 FQNNGV. With 4 bases removed from V and 1 base from J, the gap between germline ends came to 14 bases. CDR3 sequence: CASSSIRDLSYEQYF. The CDR3 DNA reads TGTGCCAGCAGCTCGATCCGGGACTTGTCCTACGAGCAGTACTTC.

The chain has TRBV12-3 or TRBV12-4 and TRBJ2-3; 7 positions agree with TRBD1. Trimming cost V 9 bases and J 5 bases; bases outside gene matches: 5. This CDR3 has 12 amino acids. Here the CDR3 reads CASNRGGDTQYF. The CDR3 nucleotides are TGTGCCAGTAACAGGGGTGGAGATACGCAGTATTTT.

V is TRBV6-1 and J is TRBJ2-6; D unresolved. Trimming left V 5 bases short and J 3 bases short, with 11 bases between. The germline gives CDR1 MNHNS, CDR2 SASEGT. The CDR3 covers 15 residues. CDR3 region: CASSPRPIGANVLTF. The CDR3, as DNA: TGTGCCAGCAGTCCCCGACCAATTGGGGCCAACGTCCTGACTTTC.

This clonotype has ten or more counts. This sequence joins TRBV7-2 and TRBJ2-5; 9 bases are a match to TRBD2. Germline V CDR1 and CDR2: SGHTA, FQGNSA. The CDR3 has 15 residues. Trimming removed 5 bases from V and 4 bases from J; junction bases left unmatched: 8. The CDR3 sequence: CASSRTGTSRETQYF. For the CDR3, the DNA is TGTGCCAGCAGCCGTACCGGGACTAGCAGAGAGACCCAGTACTTC.

In this sample, this clonotype turned up a few times. This rearrangement joins TRBV2 to TRBJ1-5; perhaps TRBD1 as D (5 bases). The length of the CDR3 is 14 residues. V was shortened by 3 bases and J by 7 bases, with 13 bases between the two germline ends. Germline CDR1 is SNHLY and CDR2 is FYNNEI. In DNA, the CDR3 is TGTGCCAGCAGTGAGCTCCGGCGGGGGCAGCCCCAGCATTTT. It codes for CASSELRRGQPQHF.